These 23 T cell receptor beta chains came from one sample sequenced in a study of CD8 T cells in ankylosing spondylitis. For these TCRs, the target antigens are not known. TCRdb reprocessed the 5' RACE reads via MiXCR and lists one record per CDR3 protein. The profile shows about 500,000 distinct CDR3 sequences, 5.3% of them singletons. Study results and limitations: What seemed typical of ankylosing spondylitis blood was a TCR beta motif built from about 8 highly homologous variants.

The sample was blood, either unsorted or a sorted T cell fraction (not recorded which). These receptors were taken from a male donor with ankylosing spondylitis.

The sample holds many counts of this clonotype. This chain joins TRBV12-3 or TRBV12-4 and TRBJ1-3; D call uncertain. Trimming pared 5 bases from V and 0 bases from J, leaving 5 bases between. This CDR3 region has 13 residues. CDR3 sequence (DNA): TGTGCCAGCAGTAGAACCTCTGGAAACACCATATATTTT. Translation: CASSRTSGNTIYF.

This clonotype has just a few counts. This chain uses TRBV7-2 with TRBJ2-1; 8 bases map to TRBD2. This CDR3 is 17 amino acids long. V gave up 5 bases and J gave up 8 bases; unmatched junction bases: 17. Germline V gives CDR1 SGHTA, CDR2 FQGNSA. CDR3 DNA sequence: TGTGCCAGCAGCAGAGGAACCGGGACTAGGTTAGGCCATGAGCAGTTCTTC. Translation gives CASSRGTGTRLGHEQFF.

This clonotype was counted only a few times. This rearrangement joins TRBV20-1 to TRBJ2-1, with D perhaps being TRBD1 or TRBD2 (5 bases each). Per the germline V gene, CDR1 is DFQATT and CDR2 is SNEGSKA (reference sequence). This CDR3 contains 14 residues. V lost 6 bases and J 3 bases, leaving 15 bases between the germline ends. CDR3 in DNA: TGCAGTGCGAGCCTGGGACCGGGCTACAATGAGCAGTTCTTC. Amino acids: CSASLGPGYNEQFF.

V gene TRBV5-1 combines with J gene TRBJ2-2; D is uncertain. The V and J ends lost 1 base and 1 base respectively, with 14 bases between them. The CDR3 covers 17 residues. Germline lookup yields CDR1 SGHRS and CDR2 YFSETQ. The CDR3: CASSLLDSFLNTGELFF. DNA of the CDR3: TGCGCCAGCAGCTTGCTAGATTCGTTTTTGAACACCGGGGAGCTGTTTTTT.

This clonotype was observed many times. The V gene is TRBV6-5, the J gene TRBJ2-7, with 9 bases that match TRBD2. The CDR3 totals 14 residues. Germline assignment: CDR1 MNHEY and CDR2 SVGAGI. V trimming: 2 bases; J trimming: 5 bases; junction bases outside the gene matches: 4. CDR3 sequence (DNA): TGTGCCAGCAGTTACGTAGCGGGAGTGGACGAGCAGTACTTC. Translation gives CASSYVAGVDEQYF.

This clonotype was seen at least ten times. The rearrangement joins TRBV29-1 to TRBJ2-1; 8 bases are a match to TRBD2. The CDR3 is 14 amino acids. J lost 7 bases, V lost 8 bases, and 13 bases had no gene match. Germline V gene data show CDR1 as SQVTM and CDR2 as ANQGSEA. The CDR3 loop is CSQGGLAGLNEQFF. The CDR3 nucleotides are TGCAGCCAGGGAGGACTAGCAGGATTGAATGAGCAGTTCTTC.

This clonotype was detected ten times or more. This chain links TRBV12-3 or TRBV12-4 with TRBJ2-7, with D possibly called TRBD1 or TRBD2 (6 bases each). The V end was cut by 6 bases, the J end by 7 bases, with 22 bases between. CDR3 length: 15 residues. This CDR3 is CASRLLGGDKEEQYF. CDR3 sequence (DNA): TGTGCCAGCAGGCTCCTCGGAGGGGACAAGGAAGAGCAGTACTTC.

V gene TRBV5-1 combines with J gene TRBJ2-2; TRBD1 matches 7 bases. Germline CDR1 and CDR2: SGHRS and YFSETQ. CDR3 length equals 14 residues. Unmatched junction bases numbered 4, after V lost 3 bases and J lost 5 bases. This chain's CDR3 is CASSSGQVTGELFF. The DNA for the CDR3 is TGCGCCAGCAGCTCTGGACAGGTTACCGGGGAGCTGTTTTTT.

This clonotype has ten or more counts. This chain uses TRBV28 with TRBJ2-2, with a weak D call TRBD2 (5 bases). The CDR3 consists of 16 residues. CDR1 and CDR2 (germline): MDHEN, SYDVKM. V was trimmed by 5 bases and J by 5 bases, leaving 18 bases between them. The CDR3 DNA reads TGTGCCAGCAGTGCGGGTAACCTGCTAGGAACCGGGGAGCTGTTTTTT. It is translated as CASSAGNLLGTGELFF.

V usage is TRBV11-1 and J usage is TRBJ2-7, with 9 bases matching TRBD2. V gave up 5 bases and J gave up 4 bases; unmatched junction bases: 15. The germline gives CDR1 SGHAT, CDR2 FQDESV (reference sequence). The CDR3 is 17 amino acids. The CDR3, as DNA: TGTGCCAGCAGCCGGGACAGACAAGAGGGACTAGCATACGAGCAGTACTTC. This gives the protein CASSRDRQEGLAYEQYF.

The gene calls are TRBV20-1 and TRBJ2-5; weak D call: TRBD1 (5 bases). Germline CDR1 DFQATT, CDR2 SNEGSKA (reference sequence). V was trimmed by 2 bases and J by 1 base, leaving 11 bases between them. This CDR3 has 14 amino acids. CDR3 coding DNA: TGCAGTGCTAGAAGGGGTCAGCCCCAAGAGACCCAGTACTTC. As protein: CSARRGQPQETQYF.

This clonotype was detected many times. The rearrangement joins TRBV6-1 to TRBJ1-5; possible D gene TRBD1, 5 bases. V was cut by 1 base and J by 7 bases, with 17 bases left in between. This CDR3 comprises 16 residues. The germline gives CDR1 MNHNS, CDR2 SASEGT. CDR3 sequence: CASSEEIWQGGQPQHF. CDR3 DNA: TGTGCCAGCAGTGAAGAAATTTGGCAGGGCGGACAGCCCCAGCATTTT.

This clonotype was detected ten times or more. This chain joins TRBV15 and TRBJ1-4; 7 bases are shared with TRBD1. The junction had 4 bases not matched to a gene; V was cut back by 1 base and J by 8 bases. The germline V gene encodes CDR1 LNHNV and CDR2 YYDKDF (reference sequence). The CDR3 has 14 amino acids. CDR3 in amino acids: CATSRGQGREKLFF. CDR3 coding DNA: TGTGCCACCAGCAGAGGACAGGGTAGGGAAAAACTGTTTTTT.

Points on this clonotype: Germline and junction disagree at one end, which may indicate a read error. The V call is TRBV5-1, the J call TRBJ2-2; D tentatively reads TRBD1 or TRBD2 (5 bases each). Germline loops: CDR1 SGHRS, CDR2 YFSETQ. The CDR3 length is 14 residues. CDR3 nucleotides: TGCGCCAGCGGCTTGGGGGTTAACACCGGGGAGCTGTTTTTT. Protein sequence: CASGLGVNTGELFF.

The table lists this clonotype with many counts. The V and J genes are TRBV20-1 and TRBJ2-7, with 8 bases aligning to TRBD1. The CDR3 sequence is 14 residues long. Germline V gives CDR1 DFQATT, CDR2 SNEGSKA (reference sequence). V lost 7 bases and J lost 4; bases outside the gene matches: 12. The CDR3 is CSGLGDRWSYEQYF. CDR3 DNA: TGCAGTGGTCTCGGGGACAGGTGGTCGTACGAGCAGTACTTC.

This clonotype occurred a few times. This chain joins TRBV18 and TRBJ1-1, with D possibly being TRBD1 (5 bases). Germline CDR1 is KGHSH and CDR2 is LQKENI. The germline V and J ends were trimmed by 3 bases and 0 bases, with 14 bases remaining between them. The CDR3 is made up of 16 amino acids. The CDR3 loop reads CASSPRGGYMNTEAFF. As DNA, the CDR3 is TGTGCCAGCTCACCCCGCGGGGGGTATATGAACACTGAAGCTTTCTTT.

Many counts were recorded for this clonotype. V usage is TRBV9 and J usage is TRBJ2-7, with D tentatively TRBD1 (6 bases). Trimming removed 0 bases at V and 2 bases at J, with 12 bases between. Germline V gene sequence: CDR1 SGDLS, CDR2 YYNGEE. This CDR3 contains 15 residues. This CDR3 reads CASSVGPGATYEQYF. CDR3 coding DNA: TGTGCCAGCAGCGTAGGCCCAGGGGCAACCTACGAGCAGTACTTC.

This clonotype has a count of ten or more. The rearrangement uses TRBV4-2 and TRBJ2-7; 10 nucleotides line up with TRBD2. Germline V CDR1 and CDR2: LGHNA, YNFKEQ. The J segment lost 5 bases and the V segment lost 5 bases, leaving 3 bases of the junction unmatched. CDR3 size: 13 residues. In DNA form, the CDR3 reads TGTGCCAGCAGCAAAGGGACTAGCGACGAGCAGTACTTC. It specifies CASSKGTSDEQYF.

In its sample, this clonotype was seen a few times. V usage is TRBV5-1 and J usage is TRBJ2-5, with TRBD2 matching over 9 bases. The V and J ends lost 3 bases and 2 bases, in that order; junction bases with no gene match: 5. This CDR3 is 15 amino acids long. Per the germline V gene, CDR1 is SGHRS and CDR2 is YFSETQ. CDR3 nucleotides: TGCGCCAGCAGCTCGGGGACTAGCAAACAAGAGACCCAGTACTTC. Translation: CASSSGTSKQETQYF.

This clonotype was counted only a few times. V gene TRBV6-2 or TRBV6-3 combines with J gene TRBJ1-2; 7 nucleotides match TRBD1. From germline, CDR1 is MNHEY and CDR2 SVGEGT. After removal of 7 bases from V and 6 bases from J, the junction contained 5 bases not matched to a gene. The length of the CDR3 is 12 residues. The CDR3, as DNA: TGTGCCAGCACCACGACAGGGAATGGCTACACCTTC. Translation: CASTTTGNGYTF.

In DNA, the CDR3 is TGCAGCATCGGGACTAGCGGGGGGAGCTCCTACAATGAGCAGTTCTTC. Translated, it gives CSIGTSGGSSYNEQFF. The chain joins TRBV29-1 to TRBJ2-1; TRBD2 agrees at 15 bases. The V gene end was trimmed by 8 bases and the J gene end by 0 bases; junction bases not matched to a gene: 5. CDR3 length: 16 residues. From germline, CDR1 is SQVTM and CDR2 ANQGSEA.

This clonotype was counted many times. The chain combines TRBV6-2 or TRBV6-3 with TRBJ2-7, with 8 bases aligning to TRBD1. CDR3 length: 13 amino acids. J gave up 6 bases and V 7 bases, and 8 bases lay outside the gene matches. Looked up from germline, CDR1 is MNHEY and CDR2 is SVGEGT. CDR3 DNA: TGTGCCAGCAAGGACAGGGTCAAAAGCGAGCAGTACTTC. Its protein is CASKDRVKSEQYF.

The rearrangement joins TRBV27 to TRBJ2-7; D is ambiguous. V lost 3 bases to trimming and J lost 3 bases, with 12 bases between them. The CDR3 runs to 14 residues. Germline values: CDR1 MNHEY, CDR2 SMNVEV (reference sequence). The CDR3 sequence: CASSFGRSYYEQYF. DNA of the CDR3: TGTGCCAGCAGTTTCGGACGGTCATACTACGAGCAGTACTTC.